A single sample is the source of the 8 T cell receptor beta chains below, sequenced in a study of cytomegalovirus exposure and HLA in healthy donors. The PCR had 60 Vbeta and 13 Jbeta primers. Using immunoSEQ multiplex PCR, the repertoire was profiled, and TCRdb retains in-frame clones only, with some absent. The repertoire holds 95,000 to 100,000 clones, with around 73% as singletons. The sequenced material came from PBMCs. Receptors were obtained from an older woman in good health and CMV-seronegative.

V is TRBV5-4 and J is TRBJ1-2; D is undetermined. V was cut by 4 bases and J by 8 bases, with 12 bases left in between. CDR1 and CDR2 from the germline V gene are SGHNT and YYREEE (reference sequence). This CDR3 is 12 amino acids long. The CDR3 DNA is TGTGCCAGCAGCACTTGGGCGAGCGGCTACACCTTC. As protein: CASSTWASGYTF. Looking up the rest from reference TRBV5-4 and TRBJ1-2 gives the full variable domain: ETGVTQSPTHLIKTRGQQVTLRCSSQSGHNTVSWYQQALGQGPQFIFQYYREEENGRGNFPPRFSGLQFPNYSSELNVNALELDDSALYLCASSTWASGYTFGSGTRLTVV.

The V gene is TRBV19, the J gene TRBJ2-6, with unresolved D. This CDR3 region has 14 residues. Germline lookup yields CDR1 LNHDA and CDR2 SQIVND (reference sequence). Trimming pared 5 bases from V and 2 bases from J, leaving 7 bases between. As DNA, the CDR3 is TGTGCCAGTAGTCCCTCCCCTGGGGCCAACGTCCTGACTTTC. Its protein is CASSPSPGANVLTF. Filled out from reference TRBV19 and TRBJ2-6, the complete variable domain reads DGGITQSPKYLFRKEGQNVTLSCEQNLNHDAMYWYRQDPGQGLRLIYYSQIVNDFQKGDIAEGYSVSREKKESFPLTVTSAQKNPTAFYLCASSPSPGANVLTFGAGSRLTVL.

The rearrangement links TRBV4-3 to TRBJ2-2; D is ambiguous. CDR1 LGHNA and CDR2 YSLEER come from the germline V gene. The CDR3 extends over 12 amino acids. Trimming removed 1 base at V and 8 bases at J, with 5 bases between. In DNA form, the CDR3 reads TGCGCCAGCAGCCAAGTTACAGGGGAGCTGTTTTTT. This codes for CASSQVTGELFF.

The chain combines TRBV6-5 with TRBJ2-7; 12 bases align to TRBD2. The junction had 10 bases not matched to a gene; V was cut back by 6 bases and J by 7 bases. The CDR3 runs 15 residues. CDR1 is MNHEY and CDR2 is SVGAGI in the germline V gene. CDR3: CASRASGGAVREQYF. The CDR3 coding sequence is TGTGCCAGCAGAGCTAGCGGGGGGGCCGTTCGTGAGCAGTACTTC.

A single count supports this clone. The CDR3 is CASSRQGADEQYF. CDR3 bases: TGCGCCAGCTCAAGACAGGGGGCTGATGAGCAGTACTTC. The chain is built from TRBV10-1 and TRBJ2-7; 10 bases align to TRBD1. Germline V gene lookup returns CDR1 WNHNN and CDR2 SYGVQD (reference sequence). Trimming took 8 bases from V and 7 from J; bases not matched to a gene: 8. The CDR3 covers 13 residues.

This clone has more than one count but fewer than ten. The rearrangement joins TRBV6-6 to TRBJ1-5, with a weak D call TRBD1 (5 bases). Trimming stripped 2 bases from V and 6 bases from J, with 8 bases between. Per germline, CDR1 MNHNY and CDR2 SVGAGI (reference sequence). The CDR3 loop spans 13 amino acids. CDR3 sequence (DNA): TGTGCCAGCAGTTACGTGGGGGGTCAGCCCCAGCATTTT. Protein sequence: CASSYVGGQPQHF.

This clone has more than one count but fewer than ten. The chain is built from TRBV27 and TRBJ1-6; the match to TRBD1 covers 7 bases. V shed 0 bases, J shed 6 bases, and the junction held 8 bases outside the gene matches. The CDR3 sequence is 17 residues long. Germline lookup yields CDR1 MNHEY and CDR2 SMNVEV (reference sequence). CDR3 sequence (DNA): TGTGCCAGCAGTTTATCTTGGGCAGGGGGTGCTAATTCACCCCTCCACTTT. Translating it yields CASSLSWAGGANSPLHF.

The V and J genes are TRBV27 and TRBJ1-1, with a possible D match to TRBD1 (6 bases). Trimming removed 0 bases at V and 1 base at J, with 6 bases between. Germline values: CDR1 MNHEY, CDR2 SMNVEV (reference sequence). The CDR3 runs 14 residues. CDR3 nucleotides: TGTGCCAGCAGTTTATCGACAGGGAACACTGAAGCTTTCTTT. Translation: CASSLSTGNTEAFF.